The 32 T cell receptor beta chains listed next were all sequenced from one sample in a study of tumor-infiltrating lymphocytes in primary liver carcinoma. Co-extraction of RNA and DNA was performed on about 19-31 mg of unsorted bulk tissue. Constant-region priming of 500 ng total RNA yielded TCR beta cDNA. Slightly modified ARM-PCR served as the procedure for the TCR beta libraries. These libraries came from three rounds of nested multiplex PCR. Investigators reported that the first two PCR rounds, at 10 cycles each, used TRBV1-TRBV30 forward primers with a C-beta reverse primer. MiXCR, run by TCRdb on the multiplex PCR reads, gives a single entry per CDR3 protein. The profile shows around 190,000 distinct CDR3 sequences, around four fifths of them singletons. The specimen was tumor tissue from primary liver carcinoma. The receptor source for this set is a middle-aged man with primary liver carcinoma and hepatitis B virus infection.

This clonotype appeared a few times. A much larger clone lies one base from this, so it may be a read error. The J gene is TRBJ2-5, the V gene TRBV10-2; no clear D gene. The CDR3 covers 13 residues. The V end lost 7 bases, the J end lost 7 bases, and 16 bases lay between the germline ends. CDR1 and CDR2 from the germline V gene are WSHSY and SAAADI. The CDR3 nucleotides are TGCGCCAGCACCGGAGAGCTTGGCATGACCCAGTACTTC. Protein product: CASTGELGMTQYF.

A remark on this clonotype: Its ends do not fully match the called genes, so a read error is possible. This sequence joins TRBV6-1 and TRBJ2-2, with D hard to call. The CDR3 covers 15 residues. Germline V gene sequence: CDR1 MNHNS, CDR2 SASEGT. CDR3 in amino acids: CACSEGWRLAGELFF. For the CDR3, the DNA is TGTGCCTGCAGTGAAGGGTGGCGGCTCGCCGGAGAGCTGTTTTTT.

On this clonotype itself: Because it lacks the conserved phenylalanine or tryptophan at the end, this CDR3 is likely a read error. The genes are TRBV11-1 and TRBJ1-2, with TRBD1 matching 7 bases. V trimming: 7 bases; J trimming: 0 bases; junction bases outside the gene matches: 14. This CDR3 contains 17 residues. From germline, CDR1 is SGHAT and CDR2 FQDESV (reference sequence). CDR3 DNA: TGTGCCAGCACCCGAACAGGGACAGTAATAGCTAACTATGGCTACACCATC. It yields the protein CASTRTGTVIANYGYTI.

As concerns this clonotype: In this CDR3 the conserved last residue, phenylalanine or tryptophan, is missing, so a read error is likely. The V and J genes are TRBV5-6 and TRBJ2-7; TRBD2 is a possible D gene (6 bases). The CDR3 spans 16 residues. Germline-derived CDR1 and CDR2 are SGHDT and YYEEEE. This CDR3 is CASILSGVTSTYEQYY. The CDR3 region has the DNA TGTGCCAGCATCTTGTCGGGGGTAACTAGCACCTACGAGCAGTACTAC.

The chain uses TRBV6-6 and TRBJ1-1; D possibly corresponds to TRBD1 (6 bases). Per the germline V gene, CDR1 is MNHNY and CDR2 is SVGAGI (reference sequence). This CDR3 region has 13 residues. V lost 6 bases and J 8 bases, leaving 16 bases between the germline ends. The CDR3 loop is CASSTRGTAEAFF. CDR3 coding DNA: TGTGCCAGCAGCACAAGGGGGACTGCCGAAGCTTTCTTT.

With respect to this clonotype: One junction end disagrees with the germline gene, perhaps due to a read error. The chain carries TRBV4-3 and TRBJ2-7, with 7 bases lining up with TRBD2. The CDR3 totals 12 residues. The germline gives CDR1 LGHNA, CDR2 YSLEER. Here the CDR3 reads CASSQGRGEQYF. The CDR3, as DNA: TGCGCCAGCAGCCAGGGGAGGGGAGAGCAATACTTC.

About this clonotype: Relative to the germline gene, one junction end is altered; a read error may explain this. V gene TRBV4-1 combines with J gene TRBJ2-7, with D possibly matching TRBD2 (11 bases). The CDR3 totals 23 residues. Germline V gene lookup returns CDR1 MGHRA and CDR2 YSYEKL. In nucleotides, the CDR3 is TGCGCCAACAGCCGTCTACCGGGACAGGGGATACCGAGTAGCGGGAGGGCCGGGGGAGAGCAGTACTTC. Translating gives CANSRLPGQGIPSSGRAGGEQYF.

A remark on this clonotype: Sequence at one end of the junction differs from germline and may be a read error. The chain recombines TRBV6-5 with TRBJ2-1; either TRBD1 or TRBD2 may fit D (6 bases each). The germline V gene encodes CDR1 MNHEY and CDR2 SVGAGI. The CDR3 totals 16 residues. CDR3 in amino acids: CASRTKGGPIRGEHFF. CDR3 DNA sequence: TGTGCCAGTAGGACTAAAGGGGGTCCGATTCGCGGTGAGCACTTCTTC.

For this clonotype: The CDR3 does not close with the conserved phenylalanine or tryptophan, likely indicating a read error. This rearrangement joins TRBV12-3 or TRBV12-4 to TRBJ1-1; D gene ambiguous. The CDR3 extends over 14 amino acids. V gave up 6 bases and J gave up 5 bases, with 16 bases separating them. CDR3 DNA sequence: TGTGCCAGCAGGCCCTCCGCTTTAGGGACTGAAGCTTTCTAT. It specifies CASRPSALGTEAFY.

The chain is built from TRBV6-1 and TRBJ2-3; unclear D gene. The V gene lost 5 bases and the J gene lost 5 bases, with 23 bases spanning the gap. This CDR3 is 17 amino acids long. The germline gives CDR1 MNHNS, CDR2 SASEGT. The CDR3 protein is CASSPHVKRDEIDTQYF. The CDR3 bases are TGTGCCAGCAGTCCCCACGTCAAGCGCGATGAAATAGATACGCAGTATTTT.

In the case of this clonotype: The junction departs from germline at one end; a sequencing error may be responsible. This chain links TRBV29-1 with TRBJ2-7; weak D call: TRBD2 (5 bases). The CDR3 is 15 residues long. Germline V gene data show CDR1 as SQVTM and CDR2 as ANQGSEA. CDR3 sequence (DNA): TGCAGCGTTGAAGATCCGGGTGGGAGCTTCTACAAGCAGTACTTC. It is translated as CSVEDPGGSFYKQYF.

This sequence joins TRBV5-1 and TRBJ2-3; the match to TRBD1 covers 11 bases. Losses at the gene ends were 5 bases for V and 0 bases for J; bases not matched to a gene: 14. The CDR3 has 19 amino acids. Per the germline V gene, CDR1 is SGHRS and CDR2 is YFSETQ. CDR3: CASRTPSTDRGQSTDTQYF. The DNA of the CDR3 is TGCGCCAGCAGAACCCCCAGCACGGACAGGGGGCAAAGCACAGATACGCAGTATTTT.

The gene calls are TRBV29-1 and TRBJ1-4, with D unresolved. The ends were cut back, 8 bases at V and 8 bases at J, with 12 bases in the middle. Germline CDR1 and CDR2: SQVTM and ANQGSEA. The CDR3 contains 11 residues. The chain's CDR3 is CSFGKVEKLFF. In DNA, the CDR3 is TGCAGCTTTGGGAAGGTCGAAAAACTGTTTTTT.

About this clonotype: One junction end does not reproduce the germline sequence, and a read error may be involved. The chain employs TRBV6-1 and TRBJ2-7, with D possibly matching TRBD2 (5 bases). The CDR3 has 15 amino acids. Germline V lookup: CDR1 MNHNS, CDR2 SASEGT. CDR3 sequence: CSSSTLAEGPCEQYF. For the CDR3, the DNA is TGTTCCAGCAGTACCTTGGCCGAGGGCCCGTGCGAGCAGTACTTC.

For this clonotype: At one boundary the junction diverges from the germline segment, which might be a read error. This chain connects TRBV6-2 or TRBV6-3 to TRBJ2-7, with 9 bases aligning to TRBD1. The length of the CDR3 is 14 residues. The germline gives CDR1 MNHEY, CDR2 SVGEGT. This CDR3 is CANSLWDRAHEKYF. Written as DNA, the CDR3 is TGTGCCAACAGCCTCTGGGACAGGGCCCACGAGAAGTACTTC.

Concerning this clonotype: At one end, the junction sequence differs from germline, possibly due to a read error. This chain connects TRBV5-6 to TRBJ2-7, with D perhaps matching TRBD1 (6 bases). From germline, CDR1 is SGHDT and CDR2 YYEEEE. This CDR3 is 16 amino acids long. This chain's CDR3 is CASSLSGVASTYERYF. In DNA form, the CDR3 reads TGTGCCAGCAGCTTGTCAGGGGTAGCTAGCACCTACGAGCGGTACTTC. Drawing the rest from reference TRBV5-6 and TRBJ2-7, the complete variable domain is DAGVTQSPTHLIKTRGQQVTLRCSPKSGHDTVSWYQQALGQGPQFIFQYYEEEERQRGNFPDRFSGHQFPNYSSELNVNALLLGDSALYLCASSLSGVASTYERYFGPGTRLTVT.

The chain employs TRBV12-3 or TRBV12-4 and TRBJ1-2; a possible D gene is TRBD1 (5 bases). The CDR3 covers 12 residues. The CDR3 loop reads CAIVQEVDGYTF. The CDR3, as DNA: TGTGCTATCGTACAGGAGGTCGATGGCTACACCTTC.

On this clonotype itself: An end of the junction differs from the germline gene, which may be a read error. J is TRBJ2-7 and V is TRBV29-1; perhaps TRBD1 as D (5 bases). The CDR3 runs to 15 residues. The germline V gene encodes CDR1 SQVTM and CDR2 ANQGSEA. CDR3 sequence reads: CSVASGWGMPYGQYF. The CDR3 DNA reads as TGCAGCGTTGCGAGTGGATGGGGCATGCCCTACGGGCAGTATTTC.

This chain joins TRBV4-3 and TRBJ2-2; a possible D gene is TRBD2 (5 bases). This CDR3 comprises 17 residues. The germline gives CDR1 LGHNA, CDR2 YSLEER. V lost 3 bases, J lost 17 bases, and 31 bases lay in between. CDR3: CASSHQPYGDEPGEPFF. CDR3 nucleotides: TGCGCCAGCAGCCACCAACCATATGGGGATGAGCCCGGGGAGCCTTTTTTT.

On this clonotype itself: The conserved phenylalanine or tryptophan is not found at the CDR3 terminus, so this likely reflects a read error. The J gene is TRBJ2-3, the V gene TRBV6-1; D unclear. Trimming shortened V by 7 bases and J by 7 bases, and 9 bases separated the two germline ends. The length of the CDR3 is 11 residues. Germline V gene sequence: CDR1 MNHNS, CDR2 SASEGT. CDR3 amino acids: CASNSGNTQYY. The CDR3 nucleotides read TGTGCCAGCAATTCCGGAAATACGCAGTATTAT.

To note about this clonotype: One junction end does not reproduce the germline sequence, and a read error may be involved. The CDR3 nucleotides are TGTGCCAGCAGCGTTGGCCCGAATAATGAGCAATTCTTC. It yields the protein CASSVGPNNEQFF. The V and J genes are TRBV11-1 and TRBJ2-1; D gene uncertain. CDR3 size: 13 residues. Germline assignment: CDR1 SGHAT and CDR2 FQDESV (reference sequence). The full variable domain, its missing parts supplied by reference TRBV11-1 and TRBJ2-1, is EAEVAQSPRYKITEKSQAVAFWCDPISGHATLYWYRQILGQGPELLVQFQDESVVDDSQLPKDRFSAERLKGVDSTLKIQPAELGDSAMYLCASSVGPNNEQFFGPGTRLTVL.

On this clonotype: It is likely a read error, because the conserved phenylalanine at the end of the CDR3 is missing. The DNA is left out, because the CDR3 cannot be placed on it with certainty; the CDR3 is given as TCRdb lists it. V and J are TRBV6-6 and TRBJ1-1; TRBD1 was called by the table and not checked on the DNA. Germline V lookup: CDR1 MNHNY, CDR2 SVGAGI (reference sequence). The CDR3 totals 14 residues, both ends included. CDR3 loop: CANSGTGVRTEDFL.

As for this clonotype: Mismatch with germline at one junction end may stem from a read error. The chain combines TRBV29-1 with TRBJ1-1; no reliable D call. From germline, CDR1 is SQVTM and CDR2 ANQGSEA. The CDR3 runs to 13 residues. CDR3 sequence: CSVGKTLNTEAFF. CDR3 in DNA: TGCAGCGTTGGGAAGACCCTGAACACTGAAGCGTTCTTT.

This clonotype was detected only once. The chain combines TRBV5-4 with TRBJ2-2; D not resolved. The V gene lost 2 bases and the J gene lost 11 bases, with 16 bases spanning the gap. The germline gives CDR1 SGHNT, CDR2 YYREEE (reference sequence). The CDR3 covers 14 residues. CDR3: CASSFDERTDELFF. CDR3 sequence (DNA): TGTGCCAGCAGCTTTGATGAGCGCACCGACGAGCTGTTTTTT.

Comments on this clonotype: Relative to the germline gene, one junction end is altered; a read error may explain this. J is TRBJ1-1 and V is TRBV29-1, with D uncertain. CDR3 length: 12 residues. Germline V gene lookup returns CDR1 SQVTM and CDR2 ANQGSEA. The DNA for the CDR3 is TGCAACGTTGAATCCGGGCTCACTGAAGCTTTCTTT. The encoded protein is CNVESGLTEAFF.

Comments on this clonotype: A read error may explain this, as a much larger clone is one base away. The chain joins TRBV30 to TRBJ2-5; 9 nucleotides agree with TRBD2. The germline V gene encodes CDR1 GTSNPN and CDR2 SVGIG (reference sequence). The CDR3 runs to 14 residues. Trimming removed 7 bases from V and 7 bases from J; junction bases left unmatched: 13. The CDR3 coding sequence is TGTGCCTATTCGAGACTAGCGGCCTTGGGGACCCAGTACTTC. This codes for CAYSRLAALGTQYF.

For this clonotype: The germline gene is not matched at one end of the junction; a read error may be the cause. CDR3: CIVTGTNTGELFF. CDR3 in DNA: TGCATCGTTACTGGGACGAACACCGGGGAGCTGTTTTTT. The gene calls are TRBV29-1 and TRBJ2-2; D is ambiguous. Germline V gene lookup returns CDR1 SQVTM and CDR2 ANQGSEA. The CDR3 loop spans 13 amino acids.

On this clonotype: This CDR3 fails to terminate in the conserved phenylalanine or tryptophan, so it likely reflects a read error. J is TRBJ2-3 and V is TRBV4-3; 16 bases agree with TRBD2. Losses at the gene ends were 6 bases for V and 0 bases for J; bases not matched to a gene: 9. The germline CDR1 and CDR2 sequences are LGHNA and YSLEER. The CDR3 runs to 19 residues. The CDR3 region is CASSQRGLAGGPSTDTQYL. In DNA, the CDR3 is TGCGCCAGCAGTCAAAGGGGACTAGCGGGAGGGCCTAGCACAGATACGCAGTATTTG.

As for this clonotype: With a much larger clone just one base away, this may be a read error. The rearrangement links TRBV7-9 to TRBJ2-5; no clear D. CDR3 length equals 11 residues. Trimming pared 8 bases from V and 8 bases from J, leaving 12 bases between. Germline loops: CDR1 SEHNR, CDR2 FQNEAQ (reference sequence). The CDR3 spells CASGPDDTQYF. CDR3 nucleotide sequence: TGTGCCAGCGGCCCCGATGACACCCAGTACTTC. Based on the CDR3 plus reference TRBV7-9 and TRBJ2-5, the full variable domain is DTGVSQNPRHKITKRGQNVTFRCDPISEHNRLYWYRQTLGQGPEFLTYFQNEAQLEKSRLLSDRFSAERPKGSFSTLEIQRTEQGDSAMYLCASGPDDTQYFGPGTRLLVL.

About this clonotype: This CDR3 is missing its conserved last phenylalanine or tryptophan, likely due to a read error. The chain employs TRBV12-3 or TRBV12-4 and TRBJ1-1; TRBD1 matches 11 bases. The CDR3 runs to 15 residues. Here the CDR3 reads CARSSRTGGRAEAFS. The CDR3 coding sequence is TGTGCCAGAAGTTCCCGGACAGGGGGCAGAGCTGAAGCTTTCTCT.

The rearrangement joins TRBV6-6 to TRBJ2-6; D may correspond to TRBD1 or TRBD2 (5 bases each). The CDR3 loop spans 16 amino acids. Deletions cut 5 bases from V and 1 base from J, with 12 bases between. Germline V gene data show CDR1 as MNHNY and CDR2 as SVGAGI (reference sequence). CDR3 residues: CASSPGPSSGANVLTF. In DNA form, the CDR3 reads TGTGCCAGCAGTCCGGGACCTTCATCTGGGGCCAACGTCCTGACTTTC.

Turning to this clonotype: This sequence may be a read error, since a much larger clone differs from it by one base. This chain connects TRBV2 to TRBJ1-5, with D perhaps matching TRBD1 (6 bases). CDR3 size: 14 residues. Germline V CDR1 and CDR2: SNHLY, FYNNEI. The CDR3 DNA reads TGTGCCAGCAGTGCGGGGGCCCCCAATCAGTCCCAGCATTTT. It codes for CASSAGAPNQSQHF.